This record looks at one T cell receptor beta chain sequence and its context. The data were obtained in a study of blood T cell repertoires in COVID-19. Study-wide background: Researchers got acute and convalescent COVID-19 samples from the United States, Italy and Spain. Sources were T cells, B-cell-depleted T cells, or PBMCs; the material itself was cDNA or gDNA.

Germline values: CDR1 SGHRS, CDR2 YFSETQ. J lost 2 bases, V lost 1 base, and 3 bases had no gene match. The CDR3 length is 14 residues. Authors' processing steps: From reference gene primer amplification, estimates of nucleated cell counts were derived. Clones were sequenced by immunoSEQ multiplex PCR, and TCRdb holds only the in-frame ones, with some missing. The V and J calls and clone size come from that table; D and trimming were worked out from the DNA. The profile shows around 300,000 clones, 70% to 90% of them singletons. The chain combines TRBV5-1 with TRBJ2-7, with 7 bases fitting TRBD2. The receptor was derived from a man aged 18-30 years with active or convalescent COVID-19. Sequencing was done on a sample of peripheral blood. CDR3 DNA sequence: TGCGCCAGCAGCTTGCGGACTAGTCCCTACGAGCAGTACTTC. It yields the protein CASSLRTSPYEQYF.